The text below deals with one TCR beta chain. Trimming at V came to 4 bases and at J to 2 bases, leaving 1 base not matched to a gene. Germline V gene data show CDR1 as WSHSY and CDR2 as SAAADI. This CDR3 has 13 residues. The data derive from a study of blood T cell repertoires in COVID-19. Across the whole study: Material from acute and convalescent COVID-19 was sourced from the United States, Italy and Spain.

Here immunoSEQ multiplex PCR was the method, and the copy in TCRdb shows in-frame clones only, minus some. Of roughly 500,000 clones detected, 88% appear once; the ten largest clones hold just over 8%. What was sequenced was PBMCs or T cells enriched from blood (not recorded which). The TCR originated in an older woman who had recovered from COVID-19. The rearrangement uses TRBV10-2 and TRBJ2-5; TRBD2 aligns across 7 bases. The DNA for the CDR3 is TGCGCCAGCAGTGTCGGGGGGCAAGAGACCCAGTACTTC. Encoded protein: CASSVGGQETQYF.